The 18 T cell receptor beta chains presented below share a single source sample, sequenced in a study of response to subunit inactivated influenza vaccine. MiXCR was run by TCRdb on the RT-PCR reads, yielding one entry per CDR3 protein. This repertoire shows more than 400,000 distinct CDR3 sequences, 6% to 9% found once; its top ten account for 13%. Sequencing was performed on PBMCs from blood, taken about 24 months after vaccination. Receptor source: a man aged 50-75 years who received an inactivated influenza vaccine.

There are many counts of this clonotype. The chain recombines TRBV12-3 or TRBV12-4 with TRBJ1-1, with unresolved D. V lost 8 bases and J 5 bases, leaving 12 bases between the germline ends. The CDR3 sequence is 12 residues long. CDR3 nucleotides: TGTGCCAGCTCACCATTGGGGACTGAAGCTTTCTTT. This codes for CASSPLGTEAFF.

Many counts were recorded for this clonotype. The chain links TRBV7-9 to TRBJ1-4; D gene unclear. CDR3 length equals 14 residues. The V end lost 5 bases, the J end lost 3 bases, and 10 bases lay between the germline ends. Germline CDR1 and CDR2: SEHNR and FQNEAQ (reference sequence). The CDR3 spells CASSPQSSNEKLFF. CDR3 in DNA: TGTGCCAGCAGCCCTCAGAGCTCTAATGAAAAACTGTTTTTT.

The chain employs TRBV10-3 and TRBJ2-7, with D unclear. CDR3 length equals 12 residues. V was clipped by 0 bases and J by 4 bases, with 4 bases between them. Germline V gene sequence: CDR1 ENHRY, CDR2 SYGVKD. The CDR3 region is CAISESMYEQYF. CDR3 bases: TGTGCCATCAGTGAGTCAATGTACGAGCAGTACTTC.

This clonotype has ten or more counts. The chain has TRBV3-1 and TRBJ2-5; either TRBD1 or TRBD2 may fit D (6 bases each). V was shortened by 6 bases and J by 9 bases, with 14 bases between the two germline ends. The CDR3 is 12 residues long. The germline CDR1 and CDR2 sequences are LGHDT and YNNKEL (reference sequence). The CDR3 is CASRGERGAQYF. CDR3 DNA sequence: TGTGCCAGCAGGGGAGAGAGGGGGGCCCAGTACTTC.

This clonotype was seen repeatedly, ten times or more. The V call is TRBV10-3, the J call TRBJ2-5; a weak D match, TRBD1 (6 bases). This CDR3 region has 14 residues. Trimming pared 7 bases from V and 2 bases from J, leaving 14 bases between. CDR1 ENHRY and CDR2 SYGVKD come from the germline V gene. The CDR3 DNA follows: TGTGCCATCAAAGCCGGGACACAACAAGAGACCCAGTACTTC. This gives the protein CAIKAGTQQETQYF.

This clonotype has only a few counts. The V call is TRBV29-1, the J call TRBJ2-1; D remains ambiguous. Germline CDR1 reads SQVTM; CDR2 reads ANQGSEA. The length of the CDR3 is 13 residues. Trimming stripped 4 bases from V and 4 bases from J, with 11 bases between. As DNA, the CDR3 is TGCAGCGTTGCTCAGACGATGTACAATGAGCAGTTCTTC. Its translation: CSVAQTMYNEQFF.

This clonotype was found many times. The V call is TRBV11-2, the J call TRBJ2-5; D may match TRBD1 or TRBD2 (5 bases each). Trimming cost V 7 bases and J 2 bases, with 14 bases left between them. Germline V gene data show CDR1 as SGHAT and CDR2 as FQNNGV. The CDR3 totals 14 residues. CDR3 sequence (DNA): TGTGCCAGCAAAGCGTACGGGGCACAAGAGACCCAGTACTTC. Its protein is CASKAYGAQETQYF. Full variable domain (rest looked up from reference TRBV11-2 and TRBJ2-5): EAGVAQSPRYKIIEKRQSVAFWCNPISGHATLYWYQQILGQGPKLLIQFQNNGVVDDSQLPKDRFSAERLKGVDSTLKIQPAKLEDSAVYLCASKAYGAQETQYFGPGTRLLVL.

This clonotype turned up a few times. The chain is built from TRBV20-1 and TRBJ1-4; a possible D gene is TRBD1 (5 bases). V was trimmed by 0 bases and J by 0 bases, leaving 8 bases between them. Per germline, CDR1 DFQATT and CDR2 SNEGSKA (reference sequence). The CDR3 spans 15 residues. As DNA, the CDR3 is TGCAGTGCTAGAGACAGGGTTGCAACTAATGAAAAACTGTTTTTT. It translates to CSARDRVATNEKLFF.

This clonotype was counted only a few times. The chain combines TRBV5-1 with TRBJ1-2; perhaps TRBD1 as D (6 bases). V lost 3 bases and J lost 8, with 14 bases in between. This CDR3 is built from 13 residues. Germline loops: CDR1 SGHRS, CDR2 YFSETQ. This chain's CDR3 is CASSSDSPYGYTF. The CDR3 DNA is TGCGCCAGCAGCTCGGACAGCCCTTACGGCTACACCTTC.

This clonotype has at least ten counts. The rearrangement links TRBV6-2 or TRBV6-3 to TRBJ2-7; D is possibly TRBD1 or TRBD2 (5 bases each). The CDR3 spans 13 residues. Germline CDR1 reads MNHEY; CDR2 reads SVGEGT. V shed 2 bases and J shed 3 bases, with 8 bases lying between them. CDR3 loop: CASSYGAGYEQYF. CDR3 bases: TGTGCCAGCAGTTACGGGGCGGGCTACGAGCAGTACTTC.

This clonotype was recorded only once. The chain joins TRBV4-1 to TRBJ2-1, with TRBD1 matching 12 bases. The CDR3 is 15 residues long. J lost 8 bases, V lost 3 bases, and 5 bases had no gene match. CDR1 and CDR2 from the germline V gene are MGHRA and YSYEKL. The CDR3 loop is CASSQTGQGADEQFF. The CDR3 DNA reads TGCGCCAGCAGCCAGACGGGACAGGGGGCGGATGAGCAGTTCTTC.

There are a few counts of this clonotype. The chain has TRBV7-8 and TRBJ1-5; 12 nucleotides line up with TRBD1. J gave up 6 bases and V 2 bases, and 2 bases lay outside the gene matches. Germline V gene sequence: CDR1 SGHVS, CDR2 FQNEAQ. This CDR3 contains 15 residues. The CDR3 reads CASSLQGQGAQPQHF. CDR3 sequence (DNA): TGTGCCAGCAGCTTACAGGGACAGGGGGCTCAGCCCCAGCATTTT. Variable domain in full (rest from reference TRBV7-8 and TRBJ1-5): GAGVSQSPRYKVAKRGQDVALRCDPISGHVSLFWYQQALGQGPEFLTYFQNEAQLDKSGLPSDRFFAERPEGSVSTLKIQRTQQEDSAVYLCASSLQGQGAQPQHFGDGTRLSIL.

CDR3: CAIKRQTDSPLHF. CDR3 bases: TGTGCCATCAAGAGACAGACGGATTCACCCCTCCACTTT. The rearrangement links TRBV10-3 to TRBJ1-6, with a weak D call TRBD1 (5 bases). Trimming cost V 7 bases and J 8 bases, with 12 bases left between them. Germline CDR1 and CDR2: ENHRY and SYGVKD. This CDR3 has 13 amino acids.

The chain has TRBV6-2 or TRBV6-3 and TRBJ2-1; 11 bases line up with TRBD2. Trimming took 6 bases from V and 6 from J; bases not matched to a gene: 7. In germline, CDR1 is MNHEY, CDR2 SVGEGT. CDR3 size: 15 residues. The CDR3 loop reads CASRLAGGPSNEQFF. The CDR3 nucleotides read TGTGCCAGCAGATTAGCGGGGGGGCCCAGCAATGAGCAGTTCTTC.

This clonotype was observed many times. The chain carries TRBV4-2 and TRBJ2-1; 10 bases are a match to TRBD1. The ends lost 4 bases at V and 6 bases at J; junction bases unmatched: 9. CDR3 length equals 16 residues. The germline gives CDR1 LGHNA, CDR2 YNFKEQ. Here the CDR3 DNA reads TGTGCCAGCAGCCGCTCCGCCGGGACAGGGGCCAATGAGCAGTTCTTC. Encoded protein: CASSRSAGTGANEQFF.

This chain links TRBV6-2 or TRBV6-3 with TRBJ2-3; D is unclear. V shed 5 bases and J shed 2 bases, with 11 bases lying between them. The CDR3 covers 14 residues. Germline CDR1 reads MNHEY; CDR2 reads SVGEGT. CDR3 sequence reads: CASSPAAPTDTQYF. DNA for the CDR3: TGTGCCAGCAGTCCCGCCGCCCCCACAGATACGCAGTATTTT.

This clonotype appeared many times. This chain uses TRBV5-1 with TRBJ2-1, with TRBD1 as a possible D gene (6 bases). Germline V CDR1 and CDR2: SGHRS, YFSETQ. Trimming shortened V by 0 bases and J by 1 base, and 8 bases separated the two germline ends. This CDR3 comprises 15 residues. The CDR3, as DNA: TGCGCCAGCAGCTTGGAACAGGGTTCCTACAATGAGCAGTTCTTC. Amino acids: CASSLEQGSYNEQFF.

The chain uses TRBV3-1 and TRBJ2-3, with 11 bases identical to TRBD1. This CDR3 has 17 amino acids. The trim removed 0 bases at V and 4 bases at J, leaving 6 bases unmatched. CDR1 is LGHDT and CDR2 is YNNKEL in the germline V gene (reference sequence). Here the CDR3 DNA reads TGTGCCAGCAGCCAAGATAGAGAGGGACAGGGGGCAGATACGCAGTATTTT. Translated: CASSQDREGQGADTQYF.